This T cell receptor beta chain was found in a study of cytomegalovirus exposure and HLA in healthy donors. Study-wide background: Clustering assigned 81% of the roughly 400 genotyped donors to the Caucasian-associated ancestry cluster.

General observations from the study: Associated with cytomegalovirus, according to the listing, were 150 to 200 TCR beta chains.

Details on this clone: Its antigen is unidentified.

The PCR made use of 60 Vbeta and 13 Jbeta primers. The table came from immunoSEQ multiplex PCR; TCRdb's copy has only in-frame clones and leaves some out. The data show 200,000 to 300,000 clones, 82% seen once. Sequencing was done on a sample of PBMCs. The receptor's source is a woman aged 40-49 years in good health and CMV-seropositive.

The CDR3 reads CASIHRSTDTQYF. The CDR3 DNA sequence: TGTGCCTCGATCCACAGATCCACAGATACGCAGTATTTT. The V call is TRBV30, the J call TRBJ2-3; no clear D. The length of the CDR3 is 13 residues. Germline V gene data show CDR1 as GTSNPN and CDR2 as SVGIG (reference sequence). Trimming shortened V by 7 bases and J by 2 bases, and 13 bases separated the two germline ends.